The 12 T cell receptor beta chains presented below share a single source sample, sequenced in a study of T cell responses to AZD1222 COVID-19 vaccine. Only in-frame clones appear in the TCRdb table, and some are missing; sequencing was by immunoSEQ multiplex PCR. The table shows approximately 77,000 clones, with 75% to 90% occurring only once. This specimen consisted of peripheral blood, obtained 28 days after the second AZD1222 dose. The receptors originated from an adult who received the AZD1222 COVID-19 vaccine.

The chain employs TRBV12-3 or TRBV12-4 and TRBJ2-1; no clear D gene. V lost 3 bases, J lost 9 bases, and 6 bases lay in between. The CDR3 runs 11 residues. The CDR3 DNA follows: TGTGCCAGCAGTTTGGTCGCTGAGCAGTTCTTC. Its translation is CASSLVAEQFF.

This clone appeared a few times. This chain joins TRBV9 and TRBJ1-4, with D possibly being TRBD1 (6 bases). This CDR3 comprises 12 residues. V was trimmed by 0 bases and J by 10 bases, leaving 7 bases between them. From germline, CDR1 is SGDLS and CDR2 YYNGEE. CDR3 bases: TGTGCCAGCAGCGTAGAGGGGGGAAAACTGTTTTTT. Translation: CASSVEGGKLFF.

This chain connects TRBV6-6 to TRBJ2-7, with 7 bases lining up with TRBD2. The J segment lost 1 base and the V segment lost 2 bases, leaving 5 bases of the junction unmatched. CDR1 is MNHNY and CDR2 is SVGAGI in the germline V gene (reference sequence). The CDR3 sequence is 15 residues long. CDR3 in amino acids: CASSYMQGGSYEQYF. In nucleotides, the CDR3 is TGTGCCAGCAGTTACATGCAGGGAGGGTCCTACGAGCAGTACTTC.

The chain couples TRBV5-1 to TRBJ1-1; D remains unclear. V lost 1 base and J lost 1, with 5 bases in between. There are 13 residues in the CDR3. Per germline, CDR1 SGHRS and CDR2 YFSETQ. CDR3 protein: CASSLFQNTEAFF. CDR3 DNA sequence: TGCGCCAGCAGCTTGTTCCAGAACACTGAAGCTTTCTTT. Drawing the rest from reference TRBV5-1 and TRBJ1-1, the complete variable domain is KAGVTQTPRYLIKTRGQQVTLSCSPISGHRSVSWYQQTPGQGLQFLFEYFSETQRNKGNFPGRFSGRQFSNSRSEMNVSTLELGDSALYLCASSLFQNTEAFFGQGTRLTVV.

The J gene is TRBJ2-7, the V gene TRBV6-5; a weak D match, TRBD1 (6 bases). CDR1 MNHEY and CDR2 SVGAGI come from the germline V gene. The CDR3 has 14 amino acids. V lost 4 bases and J lost 4, with 14 bases in between. The chain's CDR3 is CASSFSQGPYEQYF. CDR3 nucleotides: TGTGCCAGCAGTTTTTCCCAGGGGCCGTACGAGCAGTACTTC.

The gene calls are TRBV7-3 and TRBJ1-1; no firm D call. Trimming left V 5 bases short and J 0 bases short, with 16 bases between. Germline CDR1 and CDR2: SGHTA and FQGTGA. This CDR3 comprises 16 residues. CDR3 sequence (DNA): TGTGCCAGCAGCCCAGTCTTCACCGGTTTGAACACTGAAGCTTTCTTT. Translating it yields CASSPVFTGLNTEAFF.

V is TRBV5-1 and J is TRBJ2-1; tentatively, D is TRBD2 (5 bases). Per the germline V gene, CDR1 is SGHRS and CDR2 is YFSETQ. The CDR3 runs to 12 residues. V shed 3 bases and J shed 5 bases, with 6 bases lying between them. This CDR3 reads CASSSGNNEQFF. The CDR3 DNA reads TGCGCCAGCAGCTCGGGAAACAATGAGCAGTTCTTC.

The rearrangement joins TRBV28 to TRBJ1-2; 10 bases match TRBD1. The V segment lost 3 bases and the J segment 4 bases; nucleotides outside the gene matches: 5. CDR3 length equals 15 residues. CDR1 is MDHEN, CDR2 SYDVKM, per germline. The CDR3 spells CASSFTRTGGYGYTF. In DNA, the CDR3 is TGTGCCAGCAGTTTCACCCGGACAGGGGGCTATGGCTACACCTTC.

The chain carries TRBV7-9 and TRBJ2-1, with D perhaps TRBD1 or TRBD2 (6 bases each). The CDR3 is made up of 15 amino acids. The V gene's germline CDR1 is SEHNR and CDR2 FQNEAQ (reference sequence). The V and J ends lost 1 base and 6 bases respectively, with 13 bases between them. For the CDR3, the DNA is TGTGCCAGCAGCTTAGTGGGGGGACACCTCAATGAGCAGTTCTTC. Residues: CASSLVGGHLNEQFF.

The chain carries TRBV9 and TRBJ2-1, with TRBD2 identical over 11 bases. V lost 4 bases, J lost 3 bases, and 3 bases stayed unmatched. The CDR3 extends over 15 amino acids. Germline CDR1 and CDR2: SGDLS and YYNGEE. This CDR3 is CASSQGTSGYNEQFF. As DNA, the CDR3 is TGTGCCAGCAGCCAAGGGACTAGCGGCTACAATGAGCAGTTCTTC.

V is TRBV19 and J is TRBJ1-5, with D possibly TRBD1 on 5 matching bases. Germline CDR1 and CDR2: LNHDA and SQIVND (reference sequence). The CDR3 runs to 16 residues. Trimming removed 3 bases at V and 7 bases at J, with 19 bases between. CDR3 in DNA: TGTGCCAGTAGTATCCCCCGAAAAGGGGCGCGACAGCCCCAGCATTTT. Encoded protein: CASSIPRKGARQPQHF.

The rearrangement uses TRBV29-1 and TRBJ1-1, with TRBD1 matching over 7 bases. Germline V CDR1 and CDR2: SQVTM, ANQGSEA. Trimming removed 5 bases from V and 4 bases from J; junction bases left unmatched: 13. This CDR3 is built from 15 residues. This CDR3 reads CSVTQFDRAPTEAFF. CDR3 DNA sequence: TGCAGCGTTACCCAATTCGACAGGGCCCCCACTGAAGCTTTCTTT.